What follows are 4 T cell receptor beta chains derived from one specimen sequenced in a study of cytomegalovirus exposure and HLA in healthy donors. It was with 60 Vbeta and 13 Jbeta primers that the PCR ran. The data were produced by immunoSEQ multiplex PCR, yet TCRdb's version contains in-frame clones alone and is incomplete. This table holds some 99,000 clones, around 77% found once. The sequenced sample was PBMCs. The receptors stem from a female donor in good health and CMV-seronegative.

The V call is TRBV6-5, the J call TRBJ1-1; D not resolved. Trimming pared 1 base from V and 5 bases from J, leaving 14 bases between. Germline CDR1 is MNHEY and CDR2 is SVGAGI. This CDR3 has 15 amino acids. The CDR3 reads CASSYFTRPGTEAFF. The CDR3 DNA reads as TGTGCCAGCAGTTACTTCACTCGACCGGGGACTGAAGCTTTCTTT.

This sequence joins TRBV10-3 and TRBJ2-3; 7 bases agree with TRBD2. The V segment lost 4 bases and the J segment 5 bases; nucleotides outside the gene matches: 3. Germline V lookup: CDR1 ENHRY, CDR2 SYGVKD. This CDR3 region has 13 residues. This CDR3 is CAISGGGGDTQYF. For the CDR3, the DNA is TGTGCCATCAGTGGGGGGGGTGGAGATACGCAGTATTTT.

This chain joins TRBV10-3 and TRBJ1-2; 7 bases agree with TRBD1. Trimming cost V 2 bases and J 6 bases; bases outside gene matches: 6. CDR1 is ENHRY and CDR2 is SYGVKD in the germline V gene. This CDR3 region has 14 residues. DNA for the CDR3: TGTGCCATCAGTGAGCGTTTGGACAGGAATGGCTACACCTTC. Amino acids: CAISERLDRNGYTF.

The chain joins TRBV5-1 to TRBJ1-3; unclear D gene. The CDR3 is 15 amino acids. V was cut by 3 bases and J by 2 bases, with 12 bases left in between. Germline V gene lookup returns CDR1 SGHRS and CDR2 YFSETQ. CDR3 bases: TGCGCCAGCAGCTCCGACGGGATAGCTGGAAACACCATATATTTT. This codes for CASSSDGIAGNTIYF. The full variable domain, completed using reference TRBV5-1 and TRBJ1-3, is KAGVTQTPRYLIKTRGQQVTLSCSPISGHRSVSWYQQTPGQGLQFLFEYFSETQRNKGNFPGRFSGRQFSNSRSEMNVSTLELGDSALYLCASSSDGIAGNTIYFGEGSWLTVV.